Below, 21 T cell receptor beta chains from the same sample are listed, as sequenced in a study of glioma-infiltrating T cells (dated by TCRdb to 2015 to 2016). Sequencing relied on an Illumina MiSeq. TCR alpha and beta CDR3 regions were amplified with the iRepertoire nested amplicon-rescue multiplex PCR (arm-PCR) platform from RNA. The raw public reads went through TCRdb reprocessing: fastp at Q25, MiXCR clone calling, in-frame beta chains kept. Each entry merges the rows of one CDR3 protein and shows their most common DNA and genes. A total of around 350,000 distinct CDR3 sequences appear in this sample, about 40% of them only once. Around 11% of the sample belongs to the ten largest clones. Sequencing was carried out using glioma tissue, nonneoplastic brain tissue, or PBMCs (not recorded which). All receptors derive from a human donor with low-grade glioma or glioblastoma, undergoing nonglioma brain surgery, or in good health (not recorded which).

This clonotype was counted only a few times. The chain combines TRBV6-2 or TRBV6-3 with TRBJ2-1, with D hard to call. The CDR3 runs 16 residues. The ends were cut back, 0 bases at V and 5 bases at J, with 14 bases in the middle. CDR1 is MNHEY and CDR2 is SVGEGT in the germline V gene. The CDR3 is CASSYSIAPADNEQFF. CDR3 sequence (DNA): TGTGCCAGCAGTTACTCGATAGCCCCGGCGGACAATGAGCAGTTCTTC.

As regards this clonotype: A much larger clone lies a single base off, so this may be a read error. The V gene is TRBV27, the J gene TRBJ1-6, with 10 bases matching TRBD1. The CDR3 is 16 residues long. The germline V gene encodes CDR1 MNHEY and CDR2 SMNVEV (reference sequence). Written as DNA, the CDR3 is TGTGCCAGCAATTCCCTGACAGGGGGCCATAATTCACACCTCCACTTT. Translation gives CASNSLTGGHNSHLHF.

This rearrangement joins TRBV4-1 to TRBJ2-5; D is unresolved. This CDR3 contains 15 residues. With 0 bases removed from V and 5 bases from J, the gap between germline ends came to 13 bases. Germline V gives CDR1 MGHRA, CDR2 YSYEKL. CDR3 sequence: CASSQDSGRVETQYF. The DNA for the CDR3 is TGCGCCAGCAGCCAAGATTCTGGGCGCGTGGAGACCCAGTACTTC.

On this clonotype itself: A much larger clone sits a single nucleotide away, making a read error possible. The conserved final phenylalanine or tryptophan is absent from the CDR3, which likely points to a read error. V and J are TRBV27 and TRBJ2-7; TRBD2 is a possible D gene (6 bases). Trimming pared 4 bases from V and 3 bases from J, leaving 10 bases between. This CDR3 comprises 13 residues. In germline, CDR1 is MNHEY, CDR2 SMNVEV (reference sequence). CDR3 sequence reads: CASSYGTLYEQYC. The CDR3 coding sequence is TGTGCCAGCAGTTACGGGACTCTCTACGAGCAGTACTGC.

This clonotype was detected many times. This chain uses TRBV6-1 with TRBJ2-7, with 11 bases aligning to TRBD1. CDR1 and CDR2 from the germline V gene are MNHNS and SASEGT. The CDR3 extends over 18 amino acids. The V gene end was trimmed by 8 bases and the J gene end by 0 bases; junction bases not matched to a gene: 15. This chain's CDR3 is CASLQYRDRGVGSYEQYF. The CDR3, as DNA: TGTGCCAGCCTCCAATACCGGGACAGGGGGGTTGGCTCCTACGAGCAGTACTTC.

The chain couples TRBV28 to TRBJ1-1; tentative D call: TRBD1 (6 bases). Trimming cost V 8 bases and J 2 bases, with 12 bases left between them. CDR1 MDHEN and CDR2 SYDVKM come from the germline V gene. This CDR3 is built from 13 residues. CDR3 nucleotides: TGTGCCAGCGTCTCGGGGGGCAACACTGAAGCTTTCTTT. This encodes CASVSGGNTEAFF. Full variable domain (outside the CDR3, taken from reference TRBV28 and TRBJ1-1): DVKVTQSSRYLVKRTGEKVFLECVQDMDHENMFWYRQDPGLGLRLIYFSYDVKMKEKGDIPEGYSVSREKKERFSLILESASTNQTSMYLCASVSGGNTEAFFGQGTRLTVV.

The chain joins TRBV20-1 to TRBJ1-5; no reliable D call. This CDR3 has 14 residues. V was clipped by 3 bases and J by 7 bases, with 16 bases between them. Germline V lookup: CDR1 DFQATT, CDR2 SNEGSKA (reference sequence). CDR3 in amino acids: CSARGEGAGQPQHF. CDR3 sequence (DNA): TGCAGTGCTAGGGGAGAGGGCGCGGGCCAGCCCCAGCATTTT.

This chain joins TRBV4-1 and TRBJ2-5; 9 nucleotides line up with TRBD1. CDR3 length equals 14 residues. The V gene end was trimmed by 5 bases and the J gene end by 5 bases; junction bases not matched to a gene: 6. Germline values: CDR1 MGHRA, CDR2 YSYEKL. The CDR3 DNA sequence: TGCGCCAGCAGCTTACAGGGGGCCGGGGAGACCCAGTACTTC. This encodes CASSLQGAGETQYF.

J is TRBJ2-5 and V is TRBV12-3 or TRBV12-4; D uncertain. Trimming stripped 5 bases from V and 5 bases from J, with 21 bases between. The CDR3 loop spans 16 amino acids. The CDR3 coding sequence is TGTGCCAGCAGTCCGACGGGTGGGGTCAGATTGGAGACCCAGTACTTC. Translation: CASSPTGGVRLETQYF.

This clonotype is a singleton in its sample. The V call is TRBV5-1, the J call TRBJ1-1; D call uncertain. The CDR3 extends over 14 amino acids. Between the trimmed V and J ends, which lost 2 bases and 1 base, there was a span of 9 bases. Germline lookup yields CDR1 SGHRS and CDR2 YFSETQ. This CDR3 is CASSFSVGNTEAFF. For the CDR3, the DNA is TGCGCCAGCAGCTTCAGTGTGGGGAACACTGAAGCTTTCTTT.

Comments on this clonotype: A clone one base away is much larger, so this may be a read error. This chain links TRBV18 with TRBJ1-1; 9 nucleotides align to TRBD1. The CDR3 runs to 15 residues. Germline V lookup: CDR1 KGHSH, CDR2 LQKENI. V lost 3 bases, J lost 1 base, and 3 bases stayed unmatched. The CDR3 here is CASSPQTGGNTEAFF. The CDR3 DNA sequence: TGTGCCAGCTCACCTCAGACAGGGGGGAACACTGAAGCTTTCTTT.

As concerns this clonotype: The junction differs from germline at one of its ends, possibly a read error. The V and J genes are TRBV6-1 and TRBJ2-1, with 8 bases fitting TRBD2. The CDR3 is made up of 15 amino acids. Germline CDR1 and CDR2: MNHNS and SASEGT. CDR3 residues: CASSHEVAGYNKQFF. For the CDR3, the DNA is TGTGCCAGCAGCCATGAGGTAGCGGGGTACAATAAGCAGTTCTTC.

A note on this clonotype: Given the absence of the conserved phenylalanine or tryptophan at the CDR3 end, a read error is likely. The CDR3 is CASARAGEAGELFL. CDR3 nucleotide sequence: TGTGCCAGCGCTCGGGCGGGAGAGGCCGGGGAGCTGTTTCTT. The gene calls are TRBV28 and TRBJ2-2, with 7 nucleotides matching TRBD2. The length of the CDR3 is 14 residues. The germline gives CDR1 MDHEN, CDR2 SYDVKM. The V gene end was trimmed by 8 bases and the J gene end by 6 bases; junction bases not matched to a gene: 9.

V and J are TRBV12-3 or TRBV12-4 and TRBJ2-7; D possibly corresponds to TRBD2 (5 bases). Deletions cut 6 bases from V and 6 bases from J, with 18 bases between. The CDR3 is made up of 14 amino acids. The CDR3 DNA follows: TGTGCCAGCAGCCTCAGCGGCCTTCAGATCGAGCAGTACTTC. It encodes CASSLSGLQIEQYF.

For this clonotype: This may be a read error: a much more frequent sequence differs by one nucleotide. This chain uses TRBV20-1 with TRBJ2-1, with D possibly being TRBD2 (5 bases). Germline CDR1 reads DFQATT; CDR2 reads SNEGSKA (reference sequence). V was trimmed by 4 bases and J by 1 base, leaving 11 bases between them. The CDR3 is 14 residues long. The CDR3 DNA sequence: TGCAGTGCTAAGCGGATGAGATCCTACAATGAGCAGTTCTTC. Its translation is CSAKRMRSYNEQFF.

The V call is TRBV10-3, the J call TRBJ2-5; 7 bases are shared with TRBD1. After removal of 3 bases from V and 2 bases from J, the junction contained 9 bases not matched to a gene. The CDR3 has 16 residues. Germline V gene data show CDR1 as ENHRY and CDR2 as SYGVKD. The CDR3, as DNA: TGTGCCATCAGTGATACTCCCGGGACAGCACAAGAGACCCAGTACTTC. Translating gives CAISDTPGTAQETQYF.

This clonotype was observed a single time. A much larger clone differs from this one at a single base, so this may be a read error. The V and J genes are TRBV28 and TRBJ1-3; D uncertain. V lost 2 bases and J 0 bases, leaving 8 bases between the germline ends. Germline V lookup: CDR1 MDHEN, CDR2 SYDVKM. This CDR3 region has 15 residues. The chain's CDR3 is CASSLITPSGNTIYF. Written as DNA, the CDR3 is TGTGCCAGCAGTTTAATCACCCCCTCTGGAAACACCATATATTTT.

The chain carries TRBV20-1 and TRBJ2-2, with 7 bases aligning to TRBD2. This CDR3 is 15 amino acids long. J was trimmed by 5 bases and V by 0 bases; bases with no gene match: 6. CDR1 is DFQATT, CDR2 SNEGSKA, per germline (reference sequence). DNA of the CDR3: TGCAGTGCTAGAGATCTAGGGGAGGGTACCGGGGAGCTGTTTTTT. This encodes CSARDLGEGTGELFF.

Points on this clonotype: At one end the junction does not follow the germline gene, possibly because of a read error. The chain joins TRBV4-2 to TRBJ2-7; no firm D call. This CDR3 comprises 14 residues. The V gene's germline CDR1 is LGHNA and CDR2 YNFKEQ. The CDR3 loop is CASSPDGIAYEQYF. CDR3 sequence (DNA): TGTGCCAGCAGCCCAGATGGGATAGCCTACGAGCAATACTTC.

As regards this clonotype: One junction end does not reproduce the germline sequence, and a read error may be involved. The V gene is TRBV5-1, the J gene TRBJ2-1, with D unresolved. This CDR3 is built from 15 residues. Germline values: CDR1 SGHRS, CDR2 YFSETQ. CDR3 sequence reads: CPSSSLLRSGNEQFF. The CDR3 nucleotides read TGCCCCAGCAGCTCCCTCCTTAGAAGTGGAAATGAGCAGTTCTTC.

This clonotype was observed a few times. The chain couples TRBV7-2 to TRBJ2-1, with a tentative D call TRBD2 (5 bases). CDR1 is SGHTA, CDR2 FQGNSA, per germline. This CDR3 spans 14 amino acids. Trimming cost V 5 bases and J 7 bases, with 15 bases left between them. CDR3 in amino acids: CASSLQRTENEQFF. The CDR3 DNA is TGTGCCAGCAGCCTTCAAAGGACTGAAAATGAGCAGTTCTTC. The full variable domain, with the rest looked up from reference TRBV7-2 and TRBJ2-1, is GAGVSQSPSNKVTEKGKDVELRCDPISGHTALYWYRQSLGQGLEFLIYFQGNSAPDKSGLPSDRFSAERTGGSVSTLTIQRTQQEDSAVYLCASSLQRTENEQFFGPGTRLTVL.